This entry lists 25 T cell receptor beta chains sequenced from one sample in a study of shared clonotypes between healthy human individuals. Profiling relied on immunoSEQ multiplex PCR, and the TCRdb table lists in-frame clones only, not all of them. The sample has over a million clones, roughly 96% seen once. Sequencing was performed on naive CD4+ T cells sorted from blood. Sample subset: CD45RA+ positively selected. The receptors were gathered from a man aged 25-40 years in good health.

CDR3 loop: CASSAYSGGYNEQFF. The CDR3 DNA reads as TGTGCCAGCAGCGCATATAGCGGAGGCTACAATGAGCAGTTCTTC. The rearrangement uses TRBV7-2 and TRBJ2-1; TRBD2 might be the D (6 bases). CDR1 is SGHTA and CDR2 is FQGNSA in the germline V gene. Between the trimmed V and J ends, which lost 5 bases and 3 bases, there was a span of 14 bases. The CDR3 has 15 residues.

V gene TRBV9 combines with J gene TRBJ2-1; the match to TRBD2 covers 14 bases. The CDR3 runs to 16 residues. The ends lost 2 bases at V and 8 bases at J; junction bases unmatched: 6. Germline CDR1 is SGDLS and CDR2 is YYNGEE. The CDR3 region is CASSVPGTSGSDEQFF. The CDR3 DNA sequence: TGTGCCAGCAGCGTCCCCGGGACTAGCGGGAGTGATGAGCAGTTCTTC.

This CDR3 is CASSLGWRGHLMREQYF. The CDR3 DNA is TGTGCCAGTAGCCTCGGGTGGAGGGGCCACTTGATGAGGGAGCAGTACTTC. This chain uses TRBV19 with TRBJ2-7, with a possible D match to TRBD2 (6 bases). The V end was cut by 6 bases, the J end by 7 bases, with 28 bases between. CDR1 is LNHDA, CDR2 SQIVND, per germline (reference sequence). This CDR3 has 17 residues.

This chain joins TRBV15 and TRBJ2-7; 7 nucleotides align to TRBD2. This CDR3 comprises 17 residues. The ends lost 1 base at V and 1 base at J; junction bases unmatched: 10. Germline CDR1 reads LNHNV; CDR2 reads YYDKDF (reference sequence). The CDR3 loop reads CATSRASGTTYSYEQYF. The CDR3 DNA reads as TGTGCCACCAGCAGAGCATCCGGGACTACCTATTCCTACGAGCAGTACTTC.

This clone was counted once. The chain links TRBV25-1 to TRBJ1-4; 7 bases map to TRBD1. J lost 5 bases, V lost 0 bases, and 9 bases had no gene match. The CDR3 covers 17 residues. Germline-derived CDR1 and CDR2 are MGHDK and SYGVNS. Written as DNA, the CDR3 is TGTGCCAGCAGTGAATATTGGACAGGAGGGAAAAATGAAAAACTGTTTTTT. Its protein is CASSEYWTGGKNEKLFF. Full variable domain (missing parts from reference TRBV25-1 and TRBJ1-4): EADIYQTPRYLVIGTGKKITLECSQTMGHDKMYWYQQDPGMELHLIHYSYGVNSTEKGDLSSESTVSRIRTEHFPLTLESARPSHTSQYLCASSEYWTGGKNEKLFFGSGTQLSVL.

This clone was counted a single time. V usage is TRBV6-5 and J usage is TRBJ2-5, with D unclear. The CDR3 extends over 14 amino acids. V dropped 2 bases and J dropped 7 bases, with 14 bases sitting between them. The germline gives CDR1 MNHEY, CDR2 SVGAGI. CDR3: CASSYNPTGGTQYF. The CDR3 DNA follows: TGTGCCAGCAGTTACAACCCGACCGGCGGGACCCAGTACTTC.

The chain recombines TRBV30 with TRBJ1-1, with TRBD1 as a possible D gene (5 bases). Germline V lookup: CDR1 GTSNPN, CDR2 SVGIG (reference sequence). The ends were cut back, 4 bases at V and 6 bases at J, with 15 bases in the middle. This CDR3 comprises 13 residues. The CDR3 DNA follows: TGTGCCTGGACCCCCCGGGGCTTGGCTGAAGCTTTCTTT. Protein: CAWTPRGLAEAFF.

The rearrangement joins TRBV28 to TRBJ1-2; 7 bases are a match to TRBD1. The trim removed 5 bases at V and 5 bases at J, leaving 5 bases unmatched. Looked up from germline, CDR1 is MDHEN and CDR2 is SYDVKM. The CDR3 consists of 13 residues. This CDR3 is CASSDRARYGYTF. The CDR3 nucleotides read TGTGCCAGCAGTGACAGGGCGCGGTATGGCTACACCTTC.

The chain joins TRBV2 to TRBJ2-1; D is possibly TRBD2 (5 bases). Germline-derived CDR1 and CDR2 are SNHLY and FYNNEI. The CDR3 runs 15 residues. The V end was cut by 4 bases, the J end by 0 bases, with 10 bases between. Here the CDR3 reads CASSAEANSYNEQFF. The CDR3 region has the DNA TGTGCCAGCAGTGCGGAGGCTAACTCCTACAATGAGCAGTTCTTC.

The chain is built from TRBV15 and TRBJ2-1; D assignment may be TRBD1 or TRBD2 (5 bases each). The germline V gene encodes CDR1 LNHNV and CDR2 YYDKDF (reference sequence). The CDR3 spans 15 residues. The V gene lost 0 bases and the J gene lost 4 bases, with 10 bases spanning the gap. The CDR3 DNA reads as TGTGCCACCAGCAGAGATCTGGGGGATTACAATGAGCAGTTCTTC. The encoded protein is CATSRDLGDYNEQFF.

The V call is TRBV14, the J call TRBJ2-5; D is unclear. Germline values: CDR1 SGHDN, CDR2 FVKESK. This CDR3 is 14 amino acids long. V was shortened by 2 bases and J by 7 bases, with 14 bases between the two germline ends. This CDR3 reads CASSQMTGLPTQYF. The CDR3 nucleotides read TGTGCCAGCAGCCAAATGACGGGTTTGCCGACCCAGTACTTC.

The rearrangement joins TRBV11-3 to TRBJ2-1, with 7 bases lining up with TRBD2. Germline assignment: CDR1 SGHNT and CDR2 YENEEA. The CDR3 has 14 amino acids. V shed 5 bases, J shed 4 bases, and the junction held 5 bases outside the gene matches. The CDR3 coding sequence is TGTGCCAGCAGCCCTAGCGGAACTTACAATGAGCAGTTCTTC. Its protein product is CASSPSGTYNEQFF.

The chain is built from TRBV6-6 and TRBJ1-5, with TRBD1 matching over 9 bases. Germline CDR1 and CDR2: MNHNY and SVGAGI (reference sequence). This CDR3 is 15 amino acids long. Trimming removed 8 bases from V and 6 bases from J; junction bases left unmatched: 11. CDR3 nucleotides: TGTGCCAGCGGATACCGGGACAGGGATCGTCAGCCCCAGCATTTT. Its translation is CASGYRDRDRQPQHF.

CDR3 amino acids: CASKKQGRSEAFF. DNA of the CDR3: TGTGCCAGCAAGAAGCAGGGACGGTCTGAAGCTTTCTTT. This chain links TRBV2 with TRBJ1-1; TRBD1 is a possible D gene (5 bases). Germline assignment: CDR1 SNHLY and CDR2 FYNNEI. The CDR3 covers 13 residues. Trimming took 7 bases from V and 6 from J, leaving 15 bases between them.

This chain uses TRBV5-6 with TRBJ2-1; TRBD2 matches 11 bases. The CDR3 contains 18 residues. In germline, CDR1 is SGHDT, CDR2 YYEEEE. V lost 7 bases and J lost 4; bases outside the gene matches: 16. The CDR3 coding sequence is TGTGCCAGCTCAGGGGGGTGGCTAGCGGGAGGAAGTTACAATGAGCAGTTCTTC. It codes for CASSGGWLAGGSYNEQFF.

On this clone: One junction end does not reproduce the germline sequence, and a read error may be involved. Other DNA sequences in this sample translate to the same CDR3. The CDR3 here is CASSVYGTGEETQYF. The CDR3 DNA is TGTGCTAGCAGCGTTTACGGGACAGGGGAAGAGACCCAGTACTTC. The V call is TRBV7-9, the J call TRBJ2-5; TRBD1 agrees at 10 bases. The CDR3 is made up of 15 amino acids. CDR1 and CDR2 from the germline V gene are SEHNR and FQNEAQ (reference sequence).

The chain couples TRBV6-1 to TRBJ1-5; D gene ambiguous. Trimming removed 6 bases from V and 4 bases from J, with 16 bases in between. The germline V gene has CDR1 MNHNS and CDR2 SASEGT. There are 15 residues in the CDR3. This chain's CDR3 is CASSRKAEGNQPQHF. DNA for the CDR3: TGTGCCAGCAGCCGAAAGGCGGAAGGGAATCAGCCCCAGCATTTT.

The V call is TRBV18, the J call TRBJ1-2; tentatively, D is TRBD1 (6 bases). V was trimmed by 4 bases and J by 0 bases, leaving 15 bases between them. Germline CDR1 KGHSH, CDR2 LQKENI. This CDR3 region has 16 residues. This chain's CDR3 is CASSRETGSPNYGYTF. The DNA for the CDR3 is TGTGCCAGCTCACGGGAAACAGGGAGCCCTAACTATGGCTACACCTTC. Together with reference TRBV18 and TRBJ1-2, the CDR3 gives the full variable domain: NAGVMQNPRHLVRRRGQEARLRCSPMKGHSHVYWYRQLPEEGLKFMVYLQKENIIDESGMPKERFSAEFPKEGPSILRIQQVVRGDSAAYFCASSRETGSPNYGYTFGSGTRLTVV.

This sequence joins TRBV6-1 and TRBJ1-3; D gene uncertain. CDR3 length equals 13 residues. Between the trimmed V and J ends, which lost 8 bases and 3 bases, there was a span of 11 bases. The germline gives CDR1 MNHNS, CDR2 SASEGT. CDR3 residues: CASAGFGGNTIYF. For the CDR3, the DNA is TGTGCCAGCGCGGGTTTTGGTGGAAACACCATATATTTT.

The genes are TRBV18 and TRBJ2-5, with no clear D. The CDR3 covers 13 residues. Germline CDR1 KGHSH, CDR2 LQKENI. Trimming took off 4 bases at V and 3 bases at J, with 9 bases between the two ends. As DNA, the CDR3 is TGTGCCAGCTCACAACTGGATAAAGAGACCCAGTACTTC. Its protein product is CASSQLDKETQYF.

The CDR3 DNA reads as TGTGCCAGCATTCCCCGAAGGGGGCCCGGCACTGAAGCTTTCTTT. It translates to CASIPRRGPGTEAFF. The J gene is TRBJ1-1, the V gene TRBV27; 7 bases agree with TRBD1. J was trimmed by 4 bases and V by 7 bases; bases with no gene match: 12. The CDR3 totals 15 residues. Germline V gene data show CDR1 as MNHEY and CDR2 as SMNVEV (reference sequence).

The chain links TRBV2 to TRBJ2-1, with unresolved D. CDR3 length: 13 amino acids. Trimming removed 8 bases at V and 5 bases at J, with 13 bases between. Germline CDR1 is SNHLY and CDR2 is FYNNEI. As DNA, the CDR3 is TGTGCCAGCGGATGGACCTTTGACAATGAGCAGTTCTTC. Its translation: CASGWTFDNEQFF. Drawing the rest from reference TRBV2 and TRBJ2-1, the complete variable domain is EPEVTQTPSHQVTQMGQEVILRCVPISNHLYFYWYRQILGQKVEFLVSFYNNEISEKSEIFDDQFSVERPDGSNFTLKIRSTKLEDSAMYFCASGWTFDNEQFFGPGTRLTVL.

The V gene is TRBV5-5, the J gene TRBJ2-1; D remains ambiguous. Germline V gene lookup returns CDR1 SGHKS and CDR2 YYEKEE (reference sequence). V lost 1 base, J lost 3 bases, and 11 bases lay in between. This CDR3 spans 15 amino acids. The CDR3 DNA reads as TGTGCCAGCAGCTTGTTGGACCAAAACTACAATGAGCAGTTCTTC. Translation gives CASSLLDQNYNEQFF.

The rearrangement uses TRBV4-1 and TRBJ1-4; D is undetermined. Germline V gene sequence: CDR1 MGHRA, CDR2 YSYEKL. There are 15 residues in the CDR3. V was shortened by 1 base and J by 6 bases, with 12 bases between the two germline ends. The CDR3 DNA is TGCGCCAGCAGCCAAGGGGGTTCCTTAGATGAAAAACTGTTTTTT. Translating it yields CASSQGGSLDEKLFF.

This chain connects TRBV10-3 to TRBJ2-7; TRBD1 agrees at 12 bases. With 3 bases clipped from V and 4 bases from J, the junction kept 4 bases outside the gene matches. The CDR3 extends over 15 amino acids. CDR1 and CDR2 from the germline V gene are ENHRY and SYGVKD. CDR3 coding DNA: TGTGCCATCAGTGACCGGGACAGGGGGCCTTACGAGCAGTACTTC. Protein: CAISDRDRGPYEQYF.